The 24 T cell receptor beta chains in this list originate from one sample, sequenced in a study of vaccination and CD4 T cells after COVID-19. These receptors lack a known antigen. An Oncomine TCR Beta short-read assay was used to sequence the DNA from cultured CD4+ T cells. TCRdb re-called the PCR reads with MiXCR, one entry per CDR3 protein. The sample contains roughly 22,000 distinct CDR3 sequences, about 30% of which appear only once. Treatment given: 10-day PBMC culture with coronavirus spike peptide pools or control peptides (ViraFEST assay). Source material: cultured CD4+ T cells from blood. All receptors come from a human donor with COVID-19.

This clonotype was found a few times. The chain carries TRBV6-2 or TRBV6-3 and TRBJ1-6; TRBD1 is a possible D gene (6 bases). The CDR3 is 16 amino acids. The germline V gene has CDR1 MNHEY and CDR2 SVGEGT. V lost 5 bases and J lost 10, with 21 bases in between. The CDR3 here is CASSVLGGGVGSPLHF. In DNA, the CDR3 is TGTGCCAGCAGTGTACTTGGGGGCGGGGTGGGATCACCCCTCCACTTT.

The V call is TRBV10-3, the J call TRBJ2-5, with D possibly being TRBD1 or TRBD2 (6 bases each). Germline V CDR1 and CDR2: ENHRY, SYGVKD. The CDR3 is 14 residues long. V lost 6 bases, J lost 5 bases, and 16 bases lay in between. The CDR3 DNA is TGTGCCATCAGGGAAACTAGCCAGGGGGAGACCCAGTACTTC. Translated, it gives CAIRETSQGETQYF.

The V gene is TRBV20-1, the J gene TRBJ2-7; 7 bases line up with TRBD2. Losses at the gene ends were 7 bases for V and 2 bases for J; bases not matched to a gene: 5. Germline V gives CDR1 DFQATT, CDR2 SNEGSKA (reference sequence). The CDR3 is 12 amino acids. In DNA form, the CDR3 reads TGCAGTGGGGAGGGAGCGGCCTACGAGCAGTACTTC. This gives the protein CSGEGAAYEQYF.

The V gene is TRBV28, the J gene TRBJ1-6, with D perhaps matching TRBD1 (6 bases). CDR3 length equals 21 residues. V lost 5 bases and J 4 bases, leaving 30 bases between the germline ends. Per germline, CDR1 MDHEN and CDR2 SYDVKM. The CDR3 spells CASSKPTGGGTLAKYNSPLHF. CDR3 DNA sequence: TGTGCCAGCAGTAAACCCACTGGGGGCGGTACCTTAGCAAAATATAATTCACCCCTCCACTTT. Supplemented by reference TRBV28 and TRBJ1-6, the full variable domain reads DVKVTQSSRYLVKRTGEKVFLECVQDMDHENMFWYRQDPGLGLRLIYFSYDVKMKEKGDIPEGYSVSREKKERFSLILESASTNQTSMYLCASSKPTGGGTLAKYNSPLHFGNGTRLTVT.

This sequence joins TRBV12-3 or TRBV12-4 and TRBJ1-2; D is unclear. V shed 7 bases and J shed 4 bases, with 7 bases lying between them. This CDR3 has 11 amino acids. The CDR3 spells CASKIAYGYTF. The CDR3 DNA reads as TGTGCCAGCAAGATCGCCTATGGCTACACCTTC.

Only a few counts were recorded for this clonotype. V is TRBV6-1 and J is TRBJ1-1; TRBD1 might be the D (5 bases). CDR3 length equals 14 residues. The V gene lost 4 bases and the J gene lost 4 bases, with 13 bases spanning the gap. The germline CDR1 and CDR2 sequences are MNHNS and SASEGT. As DNA, the CDR3 is TGTGCCAGCAGTGCTACAGGACAAGCCACTGAAGCTTTCTTT. Protein product: CASSATGQATEAFF.

This clonotype was found once. The gene calls are TRBV21-1 and TRBJ2-7; the D call of TRBD2 is as the table states it, not checked on the DNA. TRBV21-1 is reported as a pseudogene. The CDR3 runs to 17 residues. This CDR3 is CASSSRGGLAGFYEQYF. The CDR3 DNA reads TGTGCCAGCAGCTCTCGGGGCGGACTAGCGGGATTTTACGAGCAGTACTTC.

V gene TRBV12-3 or TRBV12-4 combines with J gene TRBJ1-1, with no clear D. The V end was cut by 5 bases, the J end by 0 bases, with 13 bases between. This CDR3 is built from 15 residues. The CDR3 protein is CASSLGEYMNTEAFF. CDR3 DNA sequence: TGTGCCAGCAGTCTTGGGGAATATATGAACACTGAAGCTTTCTTT.

This clonotype was detected a few times. The rearrangement uses TRBV20-1 and TRBJ2-3; D uncertain. V was pared by 1 base and J by 2 bases, with 10 bases between. The CDR3 is 14 residues long. The germline gives CDR1 DFQATT, CDR2 SNEGSKA (reference sequence). The DNA for the CDR3 is TGCAGTGCTAGAGGGATGCGAGTCACAGATACGCAGTATTTT. Amino acid sequence: CSARGMRVTDTQYF.

In its sample, this clonotype was seen a few times. This chain links TRBV6-1 with TRBJ1-5; D gene unclear. The V end lost 8 bases, the J end lost 5 bases, and 10 bases lay between the germline ends. The CDR3 is made up of 12 amino acids. Germline-derived CDR1 and CDR2 are MNHNS and SASEGT. The CDR3 DNA sequence: TGTGCCAGCGGGGAACTAGATCAGCCCCAGCATTTT. It translates to CASGELDQPQHF.

The chain is built from TRBV20-1 and TRBJ1-1; D unclear. V dropped 4 bases and J dropped 4 bases, with 7 bases sitting between them. The CDR3 length is 11 residues. Germline assignment: CDR1 DFQATT and CDR2 SNEGSKA (reference sequence). CDR3 residues: CSAMVSTEAFF. CDR3 coding DNA: TGCAGTGCTATGGTGAGCACTGAAGCTTTCTTT.

In its sample, this clonotype was seen a few times. The chain employs TRBV6-7 and TRBJ2-5; either TRBD1 or TRBD2 may fit D (5 bases each). TRBV6-7 is flagged as an ORF with uncertain function. The CDR3 covers 10 residues. V lost 9 bases and J 4 bases, leaving 6 bases between the germline ends. Here the CDR3 DNA reads TGTGCCAGGGGGGTAGAGACCCAGTACTTC. It yields the protein CARGVETQYF.

This clonotype was counted a few times. The chain joins TRBV7-9 to TRBJ1-1; D gene ambiguous. Germline V CDR1 and CDR2: SEHNR, FQNEAQ (reference sequence). This CDR3 is built from 15 residues. Trimming removed 5 bases at V and 7 bases at J, with 20 bases between. Written as DNA, the CDR3 is TGTGCCAGCAGCCGCGACGTCCGGACTGTGAGTGAAGCTTTCTTT. Its translation: CASSRDVRTVSEAFF.

The chain carries TRBV20-1 and TRBJ2-3; 11 nucleotides agree with TRBD2. The CDR3 spans 14 residues. After removal of 6 bases from V and 3 bases from J, the junction contained 5 bases not matched to a gene. From germline, CDR1 is DFQATT and CDR2 SNEGSKA (reference sequence). The CDR3 protein is CSARLAGRTDTQYF. The CDR3 coding sequence is TGCAGTGCCAGACTAGCGGGGCGGACAGATACGCAGTATTTT.

The V call is TRBV4-3, the J call TRBJ2-5; 9 bases map to TRBD2. Germline CDR1 reads LGHNA; CDR2 reads YSLEER. The CDR3 runs to 17 residues. V lost 3 bases and J lost 5; bases outside the gene matches: 13. DNA of the CDR3: TGCGCCAGCAGCCAGGACAGTGGCCCCGCGGGAGGGGAGACCCAGTACTTC. The encoded protein is CASSQDSGPAGGETQYF.

This clonotype came up a few times. This rearrangement joins TRBV11-2 to TRBJ2-5, with 9 bases that match TRBD1. Germline trimming cut 8 bases from V and 1 base from J; bases unmatched to any gene: 14. Germline V lookup: CDR1 SGHAT, CDR2 FQNNGV. The CDR3 is made up of 17 amino acids. The CDR3 DNA reads TGTGCCAGCCGAGATGGGAAACAGGGGGCGATCCAAGAGACCCAGTACTTC. Protein: CASRDGKQGAIQETQYF.

The chain employs TRBV7-2 and TRBJ2-3, with D perhaps matching TRBD1 (5 bases). Looked up from germline, CDR1 is SGHTA and CDR2 is FQGNSA. The CDR3 is 15 residues long. Trimming left V 11 bases short and J 1 base short, with 19 bases between. The CDR3 region is CARRRGRGCTDTQYF. CDR3 bases: TGTGCCCGTAGGCGAGGAAGGGGATGCACAGATACGCAGTATTTT. Full variable domain (missing parts from reference TRBV7-2 and TRBJ2-3): GAGVSQSPSNKVTEKGKDVELRCDPISGHTALYWYRQSLGQGLEFLIYFQGNSAPDKSGLPSDRFSAERTGGSVSTLTIQRTQQEDSAVYLCARRRGRGCTDTQYFGPGTRLTVL.

CDR3 region: CASSRTGQGRGQPQHF. The CDR3, as DNA: TGTGCCAGTAGTCGAACCGGACAGGGGCGCGGTCAGCCCCAGCATTTT. The chain is built from TRBV19 and TRBJ1-5; the match to TRBD1 covers 9 bases. The V segment lost 5 bases and the J segment 6 bases; nucleotides outside the gene matches: 11. There are 16 residues in the CDR3. The germline CDR1 and CDR2 sequences are LNHDA and SQIVND (reference sequence).

This chain uses TRBV2 with TRBJ1-5; the match to TRBD1 covers 12 bases. Germline V gene lookup returns CDR1 SNHLY and CDR2 FYNNEI. CDR3 size: 15 residues. Unmatched junction bases numbered 4, after V lost 4 bases and J lost 6 bases. CDR3 amino acids: CASSAGQGAGQPQHF. CDR3 DNA sequence: TGTGCCAGCAGTGCGGGACAGGGGGCAGGTCAGCCCCAGCATTTT.

The V and J genes are TRBV18 and TRBJ1-5; D is unresolved. Looked up from germline, CDR1 is KGHSH and CDR2 is LQKENI. V lost 6 bases, J lost 6 bases, and 12 bases lay in between. This CDR3 has 13 residues. CDR3 loop: CASSPSNRQPQHF. CDR3 sequence (DNA): TGTGCCAGCTCCCCGTCTAATCGTCAGCCCCAGCATTTT.

This clonotype was found a few times. V is TRBV6-5 and J is TRBJ2-3; D is possibly TRBD2 (6 bases). Trimming shortened V by 4 bases and J by 3 bases, and 11 bases separated the two germline ends. The CDR3 runs 14 residues. Germline CDR1 and CDR2: MNHEY and SVGAGI. The DNA for the CDR3 is TGTGCCAGCAGTTCTCCTGGGGGGACAGATACGCAGTATTTT. It translates to CASSSPGGTDTQYF.

In its sample, this clonotype was seen a few times. The V call is TRBV7-2, the J call TRBJ2-5, with D perhaps matching TRBD1 (6 bases). CDR1 is SGHTA and CDR2 is FQGNSA in the germline V gene. This CDR3 is built from 18 residues. V was trimmed by 2 bases and J by 2 bases, leaving 21 bases between them. Here the CDR3 DNA reads TGTGCCAGCAGCTTACGACCCAGCCAGGGAAGGGGGCAAGAGACCCAGTACTTC. Its protein is CASSLRPSQGRGQETQYF.

A word on this clonotype: It is unclear where the CDR3 begins or ends on the DNA, so no DNA is shown, and the CDR3 is as TCRdb lists it. The rearrangement joins TRBV4-1 to TRBJ1-2; the DNA was not used to check the table's D call, TRBD1. Germline CDR1 reads MGHRA; CDR2 reads YSYEKL. The CDR3 is 17 amino acids in total, end residues counted. CDR3 amino acids: CASSQDPSGQVNYGYTF.

This clonotype has just a few counts. The CDR3 nucleotides are TGTGCCAGCAGTCCCGCGGGACAGGGAGAGCTGTTTTTT. Protein: CASSPAGQGELFF. The J gene is TRBJ2-2, the V gene TRBV28, with 9 bases fitting TRBD1. In germline, CDR1 is MDHEN, CDR2 SYDVKM. CDR3 length: 13 residues. The J segment lost 11 bases and the V segment lost 5 bases, leaving 6 bases of the junction unmatched.